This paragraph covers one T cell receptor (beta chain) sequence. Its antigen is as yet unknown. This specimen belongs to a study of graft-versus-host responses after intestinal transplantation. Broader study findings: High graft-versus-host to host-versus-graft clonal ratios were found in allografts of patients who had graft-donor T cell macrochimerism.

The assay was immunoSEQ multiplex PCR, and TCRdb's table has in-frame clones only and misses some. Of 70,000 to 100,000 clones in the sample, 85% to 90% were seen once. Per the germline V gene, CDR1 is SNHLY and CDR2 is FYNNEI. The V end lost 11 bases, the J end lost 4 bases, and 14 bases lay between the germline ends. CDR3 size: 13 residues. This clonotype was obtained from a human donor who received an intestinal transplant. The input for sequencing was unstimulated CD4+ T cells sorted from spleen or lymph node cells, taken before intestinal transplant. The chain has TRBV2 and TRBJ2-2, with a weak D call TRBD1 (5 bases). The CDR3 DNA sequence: TGTGCCGGCCGGACAAGGGGCACCGGGGAGCTGTTTTTT. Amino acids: CAGRTRGTGELFF.